This T cell receptor (beta chain) was sequenced during a study of a mutant IDH1 vaccine in newly diagnosed glioma. Assay: immunoSEQ multiplex PCR; the TCRdb copy retains only in-frame clones and omits some. The sample has fewer than 75,000 clones, less than 85% seen once. With respect to this clone: Antigen: not known.

V shed 3 bases and J 5 bases; nucleotides not matched to a gene: 18. The CDR3 contains 18 residues. Germline V CDR1 and CDR2: GTSNPN, SVGIG (reference sequence). Regarding time point: week 11, during vaccination. Every vaccination contained 300 ug of the mutant IDH1 20-mer peptide and was paired with topical imiquimod. The rearrangement links TRBV30 to TRBJ2-5; 10 bases line up with TRBD2. This clonotype originated in a woman aged 45-65 years with glioma. This specimen consisted of PBMCs, obtained from a glioma patient whose treatment included an IDH1 peptide vaccine. For the CDR3, the DNA is TGTGCCTGGAGGAGGCCCCCAGCGGGGGGGCTGAAGGGGGAGACCCAGTACTTC. Its protein product is CAWRRPPAGGLKGETQYF. The full variable domain, in which reference TRBV30 and TRBJ2-5 provide the parts outside the CDR3, is SQTIHQWPATLVQPVGSPLSLECTVEGTSNPNLYWYRQAAGRGLQLLFYSVGIGQISSEVPQNLSASRPQDRQFILSSKKLLLSDSGFYLCAWRRPPAGGLKGETQYFGPGTRLLVL.